The rows below give T cell receptor beta chains drawn from one sample of a study of blood T cell repertoires in COVID-19. Profiled with immunoSEQ multiplex PCR; TCRdb holds only in-frame clones, not every one. The sample holds about 130,000 clones, around 80% seen once. Material: peripheral blood. The receptors derive from a man aged 35 to 55 with active or convalescent COVID-19. Both conserved end residues are trimmed from each CDR3. D genes are given only for firm matches.

D gene	V gene	J gene	CDR3 length	CDR3 protein
.	TRBV6-5	TRBJ1-1	12	ASSYIQKHTEAF
.	TRBV5-4	TRBJ2-1	13	ASSGGGGPDNEQF
.	TRBV19	TRBJ2-3	11	ASSKVERDTQY
.	TRBV5-1	TRBJ2-7	15	ASSLGPLGAGPHEQY
.	TRBV27	TRBJ2-5	13	ASSLRRGNQETQY
.	TRBV19	TRBJ2-3	12	ASRRQGVGDTQY
.	TRBV14	TRBJ1-2	12	ASSLLTANYGYT
TRBD1	TRBV29-1	TRBJ1-4	12	SVPQGAGSEKLF
.	TRBV5-8	TRBJ1-1	15	ASSSGTKGTLNTEAF
.	TRBV6-5	TRBJ2-1	12	ASSRGLSYNEQF
.	TRBV5-4	TRBJ2-2	18	ASSSPGTGGSSGRAGELF
.	TRBV7-2	TRBJ2-7	12	ASSPREVSYEQY
TRBD1	TRBV19	TRBJ1-2	12	ASMPGQRIYGYT
TRBD1	TRBV30	TRBJ1-5	13	AWEPGQGSNQPQH
TRBD2	TRBV7-8	TRBJ2-3	14	ASSDPQRGSTDTQY
TRBD2	TRBV5-1	TRBJ2-7	16	ASSAGLAGSPSSYEQY
.	TRBV27	TRBJ1-3	12	ASSLRQRGNTIY
.	TRBV5-1	TRBJ2-7	11	ASSLGGPYEQY